The source of this T cell receptor beta chain is a study of T-cell memory formation after mild COVID-19. The V gene's germline CDR1 is SGHAT and CDR2 FQNNGV. The length of the CDR3 is 17 residues. Trimming left V 5 bases short and J 0 bases short, with 19 bases between. TCRdb redid the calling of the 5' RACE reads with MiXCR, one entry per CDR3 protein. Seen here are about 350,000 distinct CDR3 sequences, roughly 13% observed once, and the top ten hold 22%. This clonotype was sampled from a man aged 18 to 30 who had mild COVID-19 (a few samples of this study predate the infection). Cell type and time point are not known. Sample: PBMCs or a T cell subset sorted from them (not recorded which). J is TRBJ1-1 and V is TRBV11-2, with D tentatively TRBD1 (6 bases). The CDR3 region has the DNA TGTGCCAGCAGCCCCGGCATCGGGGGCCTGATGAACACTGAAGCTTTCTTT. It translates to CASSPGIGGLMNTEAFF.